The 23 T cell receptor beta chains given below trace back to one sample, sequenced in a study of blood T cell repertoires in COVID-19. Data came from immunoSEQ multiplex PCR; TCRdb stores just in-frame clones and leaves some out. This table has approximately 170,000 clones, around 84% appearing once. The sequenced sample consisted of peripheral blood. The receptor source for this set is a woman aged 80 or over with COVID-19, enrolled during active disease.

The chain couples TRBV13 to TRBJ2-5; TRBD1 agrees at 7 bases. V lost 3 bases to trimming and J lost 1 base; unmatched junction nucleotides: 2. The CDR3 is 14 amino acids. Germline lookup yields CDR1 PRHDT and CDR2 FYEKMQ (reference sequence). The CDR3 here is CASSFGTVQETQYF. The CDR3 DNA follows: TGTGCCAGCAGCTTTGGGACAGTCCAAGAGACCCAGTACTTC. The variable domain in full, completed from reference TRBV13 and TRBJ2-5, reads AAGVIQSPRHLIKEKRETATLKCYPIPRHDTVYWYQQGPGQDPQFLISFYEKMQSDKGSIPDRFSAQQFSDYHSELNMSSLELGDSALYFCASSFGTVQETQYFGPGTRLLVL.

The chain recombines TRBV7-2 with TRBJ2-5, with a tentative D call TRBD2 (7 bases). CDR1 is SGHTA and CDR2 is FQGNSA in the germline V gene. This CDR3 is built from 15 residues. V lost 5 bases to trimming and J lost 5 bases, with 18 bases between them. The CDR3 bases are TGTGCCAGCAGCCCGGACGGGAAGGGGGGGGAGACCCAGTACTTC. This encodes CASSPDGKGGETQYF.

The chain recombines TRBV7-2 with TRBJ1-5; D may be TRBD1 (5 bases). The CDR3 is 15 residues long. Germline V gene sequence: CDR1 SGHTA, CDR2 FQGNSA. Trimming cost V 2 bases and J 3 bases, with 11 bases left between them. This CDR3 is CASSLIRAVNQPQHF. CDR3 nucleotide sequence: TGTGCCAGCAGCTTAATCAGGGCGGTCAATCAGCCCCAGCATTTT.

The chain links TRBV6-2 or TRBV6-3 to TRBJ2-1, with D possibly being TRBD1 (6 bases). CDR3 length: 15 residues. With 1 base removed from V and 8 bases from J, the gap between germline ends came to 15 bases. Germline V gene lookup returns CDR1 MNHEY and CDR2 SVGEGT. CDR3 nucleotides: TGTGCCAGCAGTTACTTTAGGCAGGGGAGCGATGAGCAGTTCTTC. Translating it yields CASSYFRQGSDEQFF.

This clone occurred once. The chain employs TRBV7-2 and TRBJ2-7; 7 bases line up with TRBD2. Germline lookup yields CDR1 SGHTA and CDR2 FQGNSA. The V and J ends lost 1 base and 2 bases, in that order; junction bases with no gene match: 5. The CDR3 consists of 15 residues. The CDR3 reads CASSLDGRSTYEQYF. In DNA form, the CDR3 reads TGTGCCAGCAGCTTAGACGGGAGGAGTACCTACGAGCAGTACTTC.

This clone was recorded once. The chain couples TRBV10-3 to TRBJ1-4; 10 nucleotides align to TRBD1. The CDR3 runs to 13 residues. From germline, CDR1 is ENHRY and CDR2 SYGVKD. Germline trimming cut 8 bases from V and 3 bases from J; bases unmatched to any gene: 0. Here the CDR3 reads CAIGQGANEKLFF. The CDR3 DNA follows: TGTGCCATCGGACAGGGGGCTAATGAAAAACTGTTTTTT.

This rearrangement joins TRBV9 to TRBJ2-1, with D tentatively TRBD2 (6 bases). The V and J ends lost 0 bases and 7 bases respectively, with 11 bases between them. This CDR3 region has 14 residues. Germline CDR1 reads SGDLS; CDR2 reads YYNGEE. The CDR3 sequence is CASSVGTAGNEQFF. The DNA of the CDR3 is TGTGCCAGCAGCGTAGGGACCGCGGGGAATGAGCAGTTCTTC.

The rearrangement uses TRBV4-3 and TRBJ2-7; TRBD2 matches at 10 bases. This CDR3 is 15 amino acids long. V gave up 0 bases and J gave up 7 bases; unmatched junction bases: 6. Germline-derived CDR1 and CDR2 are LGHNA and YSLEER. The CDR3 protein is CASSQELAGEFEQYF. The CDR3 DNA sequence: TGCGCCAGCAGCCAAGAGCTAGCGGGAGAATTTGAGCAGTACTTC.

The rearrangement uses TRBV5-6 and TRBJ2-2; D may be TRBD1 (5 bases). CDR3 length: 14 amino acids. Per germline, CDR1 SGHDT and CDR2 YYEEEE. Trimming took off 3 bases at V and 2 bases at J, with 8 bases between the two ends. The CDR3 protein is CASSSDTNTGELFF. The CDR3 DNA reads as TGTGCCAGCAGCTCGGACACTAACACCGGGGAGCTGTTTTTT. Using reference TRBV5-6 and TRBJ2-2 for the parts outside the CDR3, the full variable domain is DAGVTQSPTHLIKTRGQQVTLRCSPKSGHDTVSWYQQALGQGPQFIFQYYEEEERQRGNFPDRFSGHQFPNYSSELNVNALLLGDSALYLCASSSDTNTGELFFGEGSRLTVL.

The chain links TRBV11-3 to TRBJ2-5, with 12 bases lining up with TRBD1. CDR3 length: 16 residues. CDR1 and CDR2 from the germline V gene are SGHNT and YENEEA. After removal of 6 bases from V and 4 bases from J, the junction contained 9 bases not matched to a gene. CDR3 region: CASSSAGTGGLETQYF. Written as DNA, the CDR3 is TGTGCCAGCAGTTCCGCCGGGACAGGGGGCCTAGAGACCCAGTACTTC.

The V and J genes are TRBV6-6 and TRBJ2-2; D gene ambiguous. Per the germline V gene, CDR1 is MNHNY and CDR2 is SVGAGI (reference sequence). CDR3 length: 13 amino acids. Deletions cut 4 bases from V and 4 bases from J, with 7 bases between. In DNA form, the CDR3 reads TGTGCCAGCAGTTCGACACCCACCGGGGAGCTGTTTTTT. Its protein is CASSSTPTGELFF.

The rearrangement joins TRBV6-5 to TRBJ2-7, with D possibly matching TRBD1 (6 bases). Germline V gene sequence: CDR1 MNHEY, CDR2 SVGAGI. The germline V and J ends were trimmed by 6 bases and 2 bases, with 14 bases remaining between them. This CDR3 is 14 amino acids long. The CDR3: CASRGAQGPYEQYF. CDR3 coding DNA: TGTGCCAGCAGGGGGGCACAGGGCCCCTACGAGCAGTACTTC.

This chain links TRBV28 with TRBJ1-1; no firm D call. CDR1 MDHEN and CDR2 SYDVKM come from the germline V gene. The germline V and J ends were trimmed by 7 bases and 1 base, with 10 bases remaining between them. This CDR3 is 13 amino acids long. The CDR3 reads CASTKTQNTEAFF. The CDR3 DNA is TGTGCCAGCACCAAGACACAGAACACTGAAGCTTTCTTT.

The chain combines TRBV6-5 with TRBJ2-3; TRBD1 aligns across 12 bases. The germline gives CDR1 MNHEY, CDR2 SVGAGI. V shed 5 bases and J 5 bases; nucleotides not matched to a gene: 5. This CDR3 contains 15 residues. The CDR3 coding sequence is TGTGCCAGCAGTACCCGGGACAGGGGGCGAGATACGCAGTATTTT. The encoded protein is CASSTRDRGRDTQYF.

Notes on this clone: Other nucleotide sequences in the sample specify the same CDR3. This chain joins TRBV7-6 and TRBJ2-1; 11 nucleotides align to TRBD1. V was clipped by 4 bases and J by 9 bases; unmatched bases: 14. The CDR3 is 17 amino acids. CDR1 is SGHVS, CDR2 FNYEAQ, per germline. CDR3 in amino acids: CASSYLSGTGGGFEQFF. CDR3 coding DNA: TGTGCCAGCAGCTACCTCTCCGGGACAGGGGGGGGGTTTGAGCAGTTCTTC.

The J gene is TRBJ2-5, the V gene TRBV10-3; the match to TRBD1 covers 10 bases. Germline V gene sequence: CDR1 ENHRY, CDR2 SYGVKD. After removal of 6 bases from V and 5 bases from J, the junction contained 12 bases not matched to a gene. The CDR3 extends over 16 amino acids. The CDR3 protein is CAISAGNRGQGETQYF. In DNA form, the CDR3 reads TGTGCCATCAGCGCAGGCAACAGGGGACAGGGGGAGACCCAGTACTTC.

This CDR3 is CASSYSEGFYSPLHF. CDR3 in DNA: TGTGCCAGCAGTTACTCGGAGGGGTTTTATTCACCCCTCCACTTT. The chain employs TRBV6-5 and TRBJ1-6, with a weak D call TRBD1 (5 bases). In germline, CDR1 is MNHEY, CDR2 SVGAGI. This CDR3 spans 15 amino acids. Trimming cost V 0 bases and J 8 bases, with 11 bases left between them.

The chain couples TRBV3-1 (or the pseudogene TRBV3-2) to TRBJ1-2, with 8 bases aligning to TRBD1. The CDR3 is 15 amino acids. J was trimmed by 8 bases and V by 1 base; bases with no gene match: 9. Looked up from germline, CDR1 is LGHDT and CDR2 is YNNKEL (reference sequence). CDR3: CASSQGYRTGQGYTF. The CDR3 nucleotides are TGTGCCAGCAGCCAAGGATATCGGACAGGGCAAGGCTACACCTTC.

CDR3 sequence reads: CASRLGGTYQETQYF. For the CDR3, the DNA is TGTGCCAGCAGGCTAGGCGGGACTTACCAAGAGACCCAGTACTTC. V is TRBV28 and J is TRBJ2-5, with a possible D match to TRBD2 (6 bases). The CDR3 spans 15 residues. Trimming shortened V by 6 bases and J by 0 bases, and 14 bases separated the two germline ends. Germline V gives CDR1 MDHEN, CDR2 SYDVKM.

The V and J genes are TRBV5-1 and TRBJ2-1; no firm D call. Germline CDR1 reads SGHRS; CDR2 reads YFSETQ. CDR3 size: 14 residues. Trimming took off 0 bases at V and 7 bases at J, with 11 bases between the two ends. Here the CDR3 DNA reads TGCGCCAGCAGCTTGGACAGCCTACCGAATGAGCAGTTCTTC. Its translation: CASSLDSLPNEQFF. The full variable domain, with the rest looked up from reference TRBV5-1 and TRBJ2-1, is KAGVTQTPRYLIKTRGQQVTLSCSPISGHRSVSWYQQTPGQGLQFLFEYFSETQRNKGNFPGRFSGRQFSNSRSEMNVSTLELGDSALYLCASSLDSLPNEQFFGPGTRLTVL.

This clone was seen a single time. The chain combines TRBV20-1 with TRBJ2-7; D is undetermined. In germline, CDR1 is DFQATT, CDR2 SNEGSKA (reference sequence). This CDR3 is built from 13 residues. V shed 3 bases and J shed 1 base, with 10 bases lying between them. CDR3 in amino acids: CSASTGRSYEQYF. CDR3 coding DNA: TGCAGTGCTAGTACTGGGCGATCCTACGAGCAGTACTTC.

The chain is built from TRBV28 and TRBJ2-1, with 7 bases lining up with TRBD2. CDR3 length: 16 amino acids. Germline CDR1 reads MDHEN; CDR2 reads SYDVKM. Losses at the gene ends were 5 bases for V and 0 bases for J; bases not matched to a gene: 7. The CDR3 DNA reads TGTGCCAGCAGTCCGGCTAGCGGAGGCTCCTACAATGAGCAGTTCTTC. Translated, it gives CASSPASGGSYNEQFF.

The chain links TRBV3-1 (or the pseudogene TRBV3-2) to TRBJ2-5; 8 positions match TRBD2. The CDR3 contains 14 residues. Germline V CDR1 and CDR2: LGHDT, YNNKEL (reference sequence). Germline trimming cut 3 bases from V and 3 bases from J; bases unmatched to any gene: 3. The CDR3 DNA reads as TGTGCCAGCAGCCAGGGGACTAGGGAAGAGACCCAGTACTTC. Protein product: CASSQGTREETQYF.